The rows below give T cell receptor beta chains drawn from one sample of a study of cytomegalovirus exposure and HLA in healthy donors. Method: immunoSEQ multiplex PCR; TCRdb's copy keeps in-frame clones and lacks some. The data show about 120,000 clones, about 89% seen once. Sequences were obtained from PBMCs. All receptors come from a woman younger than 30 in good health and CMV-seronegative. The CDR3 runs from the conserved cysteine through the conserved F or W. D genes are given only for firm matches. The size entry is marked missing in some rows and otherwise reads once, few, many or a size class.

cdr3_nt cdr3_aa j_call v_call d_call clone_size
TGCGCCAGCAGCCTCGGTAGCGGGAGTTACGAGCAGTACTTC CASSLGSGSYEQYF TRBJ2-7 TRBV4-1 TRBD2 once
TGCGCCAGCGCCACGACAGGGGGTTCCTACGAGCAGTACTTC CASATTGGSYEQYF TRBJ2-7 TRBV4-1 TRBD1 NA
TGTGCCAGCAGCCTCGGGACAGGGTTTATGGATGAGCAGTTCTTC CASSLGTGFMDEQFF TRBJ2-1 TRBV5-6 TRBD1 NA
TGTGCCAGCAGCAAAGTTTGCGGCGGGAGCTACTACGAGCAGTACTTC CASSKVCGGSYYEQYF TRBJ2-7 TRBV21-1 NA NA
TGTGCCAGCAGTTTAAGGGGAGAGACCCAGTACTTC CASSLRGETQYF TRBJ2-5 TRBV28 NA NA
TGTGCCAGCAGTTTAAAATCTTTGGGACAGCTATACGAGCAGTACTTC CASSLKSLGQLYEQYF TRBJ2-7 TRBV28 TRBD1 NA
TGCGCCAGCAGCTTGGGACAAAACTACGAGCAGTACTTC CASSLGQNYEQYF TRBJ2-7 TRBV5-1 NA NA
TGTGCCAGCACTAAGGGGGTGCCCTACGAGCAGTACTTC CASTKGVPYEQYF TRBJ2-7 TRBV28 NA NA
TGTGCCAGCAGTTACACTACTGGCACTATGTCGCGCGAGCAGTACTTC CASSYTTGTMSREQYF TRBJ2-7 TRBV6-5 NA once
TGTGCCAGCAGTTACTCGGCGGTAGCGGCTCCCGGGGAGCTGTTTTTT CASSYSAVAAPGELFF TRBJ2-2 TRBV6-5 NA NA
TGTGCCAGCAGCGTAGAATCGAGCCCGGGGGGGGAGCTGTTTTTT CASSVESSPGGELFF TRBJ2-2 TRBV9 NA NA
TGTGCCAGCTCACCACCGTCCCGTCGGAACACTGAAGCTTTCTTT CASSPPSRRNTEAFF TRBJ1-1 TRBV18 NA NA
TGTGCCTGGAATCTGGGGGAGGGCCGAACCGGGGAGCTGTTTTTT CAWNLGEGRTGELFF TRBJ2-2 TRBV30 TRBD2 NA
TGTGCCAGCACCCGGGACTCCCAGGCAGTGGGCACTGAAGCTTTCTTT CASTRDSQAVGTEAFF TRBJ1-1 TRBV2 NA NA
TGTGCCAGCAGCTTAGTGAGCTCTGGGGCCAACGTCCTGACTTTC CASSLVSSGANVLTF TRBJ2-6 TRBV11-3 NA NA
TGTGCCAGCTCACCGGGGACAGGGGAATACGAGCAGTACTTC CASSPGTGEYEQYF TRBJ2-7 TRBV18 TRBD1 NA
TGTGCCAGTAGCGGGAGGAGTGAGACCCAGTACTTC CASSGRSETQYF TRBJ2-5 TRBV19 TRBD2 NA
TGTGCCAGCAGCACTCGGACTAGCGGGTCACCCACAGATACGCAGTATTTT CASSTRTSGSPTDTQYF TRBJ2-3 TRBV9 TRBD2 NA
TGTGCCAGCCAACCTGACGGGACTACTCAGTTCTTC CASQPDGTTQFF TRBJ2-1 TRBV11-2 TRBD2 NA
TGTGCCAGCAGTTACTCTGGAGTAGAAGCTTTCTTT CASSYSGVEAFF TRBJ1-1 TRBV6-5 NA NA
TGCGCCAGCAGCCAAGCGGTGGGGCCTAACTATGGCTACACCTTC CASSQAVGPNYGYTF TRBJ1-2 TRBV4-1 NA NA
TGTGCCAGCAGCCTAGGGACAGCAAGCTCCTACGAGCAGTACTTC CASSLGTASSYEQYF TRBJ2-7 TRBV5-6 TRBD1 NA
TGTGCCAGCACCAAGGTGGGGCACCAGCCCCAGCATTTT CASTKVGHQPQHF TRBJ1-5 TRBV6-1 NA NA
TGTGCCAGTAGTATAGTTTGGGGGCAAGAAGAGACCCAGTACTTC CASSIVWGQEETQYF TRBJ2-5 TRBV19 NA NA
TGTGCCACATGGACAGGTTCAACTACCTACGAGCAGTACTTC CATWTGSTTYEQYF TRBJ2-7 TRBV10-3 TRBD1 NA
TGTGCCAGCGCGCGGGGATGGCAAGAGACCCAGTACTTC CASARGWQETQYF TRBJ2-5 TRBV2 NA NA
TGTGCCAGCAGCCAGGGACTAGCGGGAGAAGGGGAGCAGTTCTTC CASSQGLAGEGEQFF TRBJ2-1 TRBV7-2 TRBD2 NA
TGCAGTGCAACAGGGGCCACTGAAGCTTTCTTT CSATGATEAFF TRBJ1-1 TRBV20-1 TRBD1 NA
TGTGCCAGCAGCGTAGTAGGGGTGGCCCTAGCGGGCTACAATGAGCAGTTCTTC CASSVVGVALAGYNEQFF TRBJ2-1 TRBV9 TRBD2 once
TGCGCCAGCAGCACGGGACAGGGAGGCACTGAAGCTTTCTTT CASSTGQGGTEAFF TRBJ1-1 TRBV5-1 TRBD1 NA
TGTGCCAGCAGTGAACCCGGTCAGCCCCAGCATTTT CASSEPGQPQHF TRBJ1-5 TRBV2 NA NA
TGTGCCAGCAGCTTAGACCCAGGGGGGACGACTAACTATGGCTACACCTTC CASSLDPGGTTNYGYTF TRBJ1-2 TRBV13 TRBD1 NA
TGTGCCAGTAAGGGACAGGAATACTATGGCTACACCTTC CASKGQEYYGYTF TRBJ1-2 TRBV6-7 TRBD1 NA
TGTGCCTGGGGGGCTTACAATGAGCAGTTCTTC CAWGAYNEQFF TRBJ2-1 TRBV30 NA NA
TGTGCCAGCAGGGACCGAGGACAGGCCGCTAACTATGGCTACACCTTC CASRDRGQAANYGYTF TRBJ1-2 TRBV13 TRBD1 NA
TGTGCCAGCAGTTTTTCAGGATTCTACGAGCAGTACTTC CASSFSGFYEQYF TRBJ2-7 TRBV28 NA NA
TGTGCCAGCAGATTTAGCCCTAGCGGGAGGGCCGGGGCCAAAAACATTCAGTACTTC CASRFSPSGRAGAKNIQYF TRBJ2-4 TRBV28 TRBD2 NA
TGTGCTAGCAGCTACGGTGGGACAGCGGACAATGAGCAGTTCTTC CASSYGGTADNEQFF TRBJ2-1 TRBV7-7 TRBD1 NA
TGCGCCAGCAGCCCGGGACAGGGTTCCTACGAGCAGTACTTC CASSPGQGSYEQYF TRBJ2-7 TRBV5-1 TRBD1 NA
TGTGCCAGCAGCTTATCGTCAGTAGCGGGAATAGGTGAGCAGTACTTC CASSLSSVAGIGEQYF TRBJ2-7 TRBV7-2 TRBD2 NA
TGTGCCAGCAGCTTAAGGGGAGGGGCAGGGGTGGACAATGAGCAGTTCTTC CASSLRGGAGVDNEQFF TRBJ2-1 TRBV7-3 NA NA
TGCAGCGTTGAAGAGCAGGGAAACTATGGCTACACCTTC CSVEEQGNYGYTF TRBJ1-2 TRBV29-1 NA NA
TGTGCCAGTAGTATAGCAGGGGCCCCCGGGGAGCTGTTTTTT CASSIAGAPGELFF TRBJ2-2 TRBV19 NA NA
TGCAGCGTTGAAGGGGACAGGGCTTCGGGCACAGATACGCAGTATTTT CSVEGDRASGTDTQYF TRBJ2-3 TRBV29-1 TRBD1 once
TGTGCCAGCAGCCACACTCAGGGGTTAGTGGGGGACGAGACCCAGTACTTC CASSHTQGLVGDETQYF TRBJ2-5 TRBV11-3 NA NA
TGTGCCAGTAGTATCCACGCAGGGGAGAATGAAAAACTGTTTTTT CASSIHAGENEKLFF TRBJ1-4 TRBV19 NA NA
TGTGCCAGCAGCGTAGGGAACAGGGTAGATGGCTACACCTTC CASSVGNRVDGYTF TRBJ1-2 TRBV9 NA NA
TGTGCCAGCTCACCAATCGACAAGAGCACAGATACGCAGTATTTT CASSPIDKSTDTQYF TRBJ2-3 TRBV18 NA once
TGTGCCAGCAGCTTGCTAGCGGGACCGGGCCCTGGCGGGGAGCTGTTTTTT CASSLLAGPGPGGELFF TRBJ2-2 TRBV5-4 TRBD2 NA
TGTGCCACCAGCAGAGATCACGGGAGCGGGTACGAGCAGTACTTC CATSRDHGSGYEQYF TRBJ2-7 TRBV15 NA NA
TGTGCCAGCAGGGGGCTTGAGTCCTACGAGCAGTACTTC CASRGLESYEQYF TRBJ2-7 TRBV25-1 NA NA
TGTGCCAGCAGCCTAGGTCCAGGGGATGGCAATCAGCCCCAGCATTTT CASSLGPGDGNQPQHF TRBJ1-5 TRBV13 NA NA
TGTGCCAGTAGTATCGGGGGGAAGGGCTACGAGCAGTACTTC CASSIGGKGYEQYF TRBJ2-7 TRBV19 TRBD2 NA
TGTGCCAGCAGCGCACCCGGGACTAGCGGGACCGGGGAGCTGTTTTTT CASSAPGTSGTGELFF TRBJ2-2 TRBV7-2 TRBD2 NA
TGTGCCAGTAGCCCCTCCTCCTACGAGCAGTACTTC CASSPSSYEQYF TRBJ2-7 TRBV19 NA NA